This TCR beta chain was observed in a study of blood T cell repertoires in COVID-19. As for the study in general: The cDNA or gDNA used as material had been derived from T cells, B-cell-depleted T cells, or PBMCs.

The germline V gene encodes CDR1 LNHDA and CDR2 SQIVND (reference sequence). This CDR3 spans 16 amino acids. Losses at the gene ends were 5 bases for V and 2 bases for J; bases not matched to a gene: 6. Authors' methods: Amplification from reference gene primers served as the basis for estimated nucleated cell counts. Some clones are missing from TCRdb's copy, which holds only in-frame ones; the method was immunoSEQ multiplex PCR. The DNA gave D and trimming, while V, J and clone size come from that table. The sample has 250,000 to 400,000 clones; roughly 88% are singletons. During active infection, Seattle patients enrolled and were then monitored through disease.

The sequencing input was peripheral blood. The TCR originated in a woman aged 25 to 39 with COVID-19, enrolled during active disease. The V and J genes are TRBV19 and TRBJ1-4; 9 bases match TRBD1. This CDR3 reads CASSSRTGATNEKLFF. For the CDR3, the DNA is TGTGCCAGTAGTTCGAGGACAGGGGCGACTAATGAAAAACTGTTTTTT. The variable domain in full, completed from reference TRBV19 and TRBJ1-4, reads DGGITQSPKYLFRKEGQNVTLSCEQNLNHDAMYWYRQDPGQGLRLIYYSQIVNDFQKGDIAEGYSVSREKKESFPLTVTSAQKNPTAFYLCASSSRTGATNEKLFFGSGTQLSVL.